These T cell receptor beta chains were read from a single sample in a study of blood T cell repertoires in COVID-19. Some clones are missing from TCRdb's copy, which holds only in-frame ones; the method was immunoSEQ multiplex PCR. Among 20,000 to 30,000 clones listed, approximately 84% were seen once. Sequenced material: peripheral blood. The receptors were gathered from a woman aged 80 or over with acute or convalescent COVID-19. CDR3s include the opening cysteine and the closing phenylalanine or tryptophan. Fields, in order: V gene, clone size, D gene, J gene, CDR3 protein, CDR3 DNA. A D gene is named only where the DNA matches it firmly. Clone size is given for some rows only: seen once, a few or many times, or a class if the clone is expanded.

V: TRBV7-2; size: .; D: .; J: TRBJ1-1; CDR3: CASSLWSGGRTEAFF; DNA: TGTGCCAGCAGCTTGTGGTCCGGGGGTAGGACTGAAGCTTTCTTT
V: TRBV9; size: .; D: .; J: TRBJ2-5; CDR3: CASSEGLLGATQETQYF; DNA: TGTGCCAGCAGCGAAGGGCTGTTGGGGGCGACGCAAGAGACCCAGTACTTC
V: TRBV18; size: .; D: .; J: TRBJ1-1; CDR3: CASSLRADTEAFF; DNA: TGTGCCAGCTCACTCAGGGCGGACACTGAAGCTTTCTTT
V: TRBV5-6; size: .; D: TRBD2; J: TRBJ2-7; CDR3: CASSHGRLAGQYEQYF; DNA: TGTGCCAGCAGCCACGGAAGACTAGCGGGACAGTACGAGCAGTACTTC
V: TRBV11-2; size: .; D: TRBD2; J: TRBJ2-7; CDR3: CASSLLSGSQGEQYF; DNA: TGTGCCAGCAGCCTCCTTAGCGGGAGCCAAGGGGAGCAGTACTTC
V: TRBV4-1; size: .; D: .; J: TRBJ2-5; CDR3: CASSQAPGLPGETQYF; DNA: TGCGCCAGCAGCCAAGCCCCCGGATTACCCGGGGAGACCCAGTACTTC
V: TRBV7-8; size: .; D: TRBD1; J: TRBJ2-2; CDR3: CASSLKGARGTGELFF; DNA: TGTGCCAGCAGCCTTAAGGGGGCCCGGGGCACCGGGGAGCTGTTTTTT
V: TRBV12-3/TRBV12-4; size: .; D: .; J: TRBJ2-7; CDR3: CASSLQGFDEQYF; DNA: TGTGCCAGCAGTCTCCAGGGTTTTGACGAGCAGTACTTC
V: TRBV5-6; size: .; D: .; J: TRBJ2-2; CDR3: CASIPGGMNTGELFF; DNA: TGTGCCAGCATTCCAGGGGGGATGAACACCGGGGAGCTGTTTTTT
V: TRBV6-5; size: .; D: TRBD1; J: TRBJ1-6; CDR3: CASRSRTGLGSPLHF; DNA: TGTGCCAGCAGATCTCGGACAGGGCTGGGTTCACCCCTCCACTTT
V: TRBV6-5; size: .; D: TRBD1; J: TRBJ1-1; CDR3: CASSLQGAVTEAFF; DNA: TGTGCCAGCAGCCTACAGGGGGCCGTCACTGAAGCTTTCTTT
V: TRBV6-6; size: once; D: .; J: TRBJ1-6; CDR3: CASTREESAGNSPLHF; DNA: TGTGCCAGCACTCGGGAAGAGAGTGCAGGGAATTCACCCCTCCACTTT
V: TRBV19; size: once; D: .; J: TRBJ1-3; CDR3: CASSNPGDPGNTIYF; DNA: TGTGCCAGTAGTAACCCAGGGGACCCTGGAAACACCATATATTTT
V: TRBV30; size: .; D: .; J: TRBJ1-2; CDR3: CAWNKGVGYGYTF; DNA: TGTGCCTGGAATAAGGGGGTTGGGTATGGCTACACCTTC
V: TRBV2; size: .; D: .; J: TRBJ2-4; CDR3: CASSPQLAKNIQYF; DNA: TGTGCCAGCAGTCCTCAGTTGGCCAAAAACATTCAGTACTTC
V: TRBV7-2; size: .; D: TRBD2; J: TRBJ2-1; CDR3: CASSLAPGGRRSYNEQFF; DNA: TGTGCCAGCAGCTTAGCGCCGGGCGGGAGACGCTCCTACAATGAGCAGTTCTTC
V: TRBV15; size: .; D: .; J: TRBJ1-4; CDR3: CATSRLPGEGDEKLFF; DNA: TGTGCCACCAGCCGCCTACCAGGGGAGGGGGATGAAAAACTGTTTTTT
V: TRBV11-2; size: .; D: TRBD2; J: TRBJ2-7; CDR3: CASSPSVSGSTYEQYF; DNA: TGTGCCAGCAGCCCGTCCGTTAGCGGGAGTACCTACGAGCAGTACTTC
V: TRBV6-5; size: few; D: .; J: TRBJ1-1; CDR3: CASSRVPGTEAFF; DNA: TGTGCCAGCAGCCGCGTTCCCGGGACTGAAGCTTTCTTT
V: TRBV5-4; size: once; D: TRBD2; J: TRBJ2-1; CDR3: CASSRGGLGTNEQFF; DNA: TGTGCCAGCAGCCGGGGGGGCTTGGGTACCAATGAGCAGTTCTTC
V: TRBV20-1; size: .; D: .; J: TRBJ1-2; CDR3: CSASPGGHGYTF; DNA: TGCAGTGCTAGTCCCGGGGGGCATGGCTACACCTTC
V: TRBV19; size: .; D: TRBD1; J: TRBJ2-6; CDR3: CASSILRTGGSLSGANVLTF; DNA: TGTGCCAGTAGTATTTTGAGGACAGGGGGTAGTCTCTCTGGGGCCAACGTCCTGACTTTC
V: TRBV27; size: .; D: TRBD2; J: TRBJ2-1; CDR3: CASSFAGGALYEQFF; DNA: TGTGCCAGCAGTTTTGCCGGGGGGGCCCTCTATGAGCAGTTCTTC
V: TRBV27; size: .; D: .; J: TRBJ1-2; CDR3: CASSWGQGLGYGYTF; DNA: TGTGCCAGCAGTTGGGGGCAGGGGCTGGGCTATGGCTACACCTTC
V: TRBV19; size: .; D: TRBD1; J: TRBJ1-2; CDR3: CASKTTGGNYGYTF; DNA: TGTGCCAGTAAGACAACAGGGGGCAACTATGGCTACACCTTC
V: TRBV5-6; size: .; D: .; J: TRBJ1-1; CDR3: CASSWEGEAFF; DNA: TGTGCCAGCAGCTGGGAGGGTGAAGCTTTCTTT
V: TRBV19; size: .; D: TRBD2; J: TRBJ2-7; CDR3: CASSTRAGAKGDYEQYF; DNA: TGTGCCAGTAGTACCCGAGCGGGAGCGAAAGGTGACTACGAGCAGTACTTC
V: TRBV7-9; size: .; D: .; J: TRBJ1-4; CDR3: CASSDLRGNEKLFF; DNA: TGTGCCAGCAGCGATCTTAGGGGGAATGAAAAACTGTTTTTT
V: TRBV28; size: .; D: .; J: TRBJ1-1; CDR3: CASKIGQSGTEAFF; DNA: TGTGCCAGCAAAATCGGACAGTCCGGCACTGAAGCTTTCTTT
V: TRBV5-6; size: .; D: TRBD1; J: TRBJ1-5; CDR3: CASSLLGGQGRGPQHF; DNA: TGTGCCAGCAGCTTGTTGGGGGGACAGGGGCGAGGACCCCAGCATTTT
V: TRBV5-1; size: .; D: TRBD1; J: TRBJ2-7; CDR3: CASSRSGQGGYEQYF; DNA: TGCGCCAGCAGCCGGAGCGGACAGGGTGGCTACGAGCAGTACTTC
V: TRBV7-9; size: .; D: TRBD1; J: TRBJ2-2; CDR3: CASSPPGTENTGELFF; DNA: TGTGCCAGCAGCCCACCCGGGACAGAGAACACCGGGGAGCTGTTTTTT
V: TRBV20-1; size: .; D: .; J: TRBJ1-1; CDR3: CSASRGTEAFF; DNA: TGCAGTGCTAGTCGGGGGACTGAAGCTTTCTTT
V: TRBV6-2/TRBV6-3; size: .; D: .; J: TRBJ1-5; CDR3: CASSYLLSPQHF; DNA: TGTGCCAGCAGTTACCTCCTCAGTCCCCAGCATTTT
V: TRBV7-8; size: .; D: .; J: TRBJ2-7; CDR3: CASSTGGRYYEQYF; DNA: TGTGCCAGCAGTACCGGAGGCAGATACTACGAGCAGTACTTC
V: TRBV2; size: .; D: TRBD1; J: TRBJ1-5; CDR3: CASSARTGYQPQHF; DNA: TGTGCCAGCAGTGCACGGACAGGGTATCAGCCCCAGCATTTT
V: TRBV19; size: .; D: .; J: TRBJ1-2; CDR3: CASSINREANYGYTF; DNA: TGTGCCAGTAGTATAAACAGGGAAGCTAACTATGGCTACACCTTC
V: TRBV3-1/TRBV3-2; size: .; D: .; J: TRBJ2-1; CDR3: CASSRSARDEQFF; DNA: TGTGCCAGCAGCCGCTCCGCTCGGGATGAGCAGTTCTTC
V: TRBV11-2; size: once; D: TRBD2; J: TRBJ2-3; CDR3: CASSLRGRGVTDTQYF; DNA: TGTGCCAGCAGCCTCCGCGGGCGGGGGGTCACAGATACGCAGTATTTT
V: TRBV10-3; size: .; D: .; J: TRBJ1-1; CDR3: CAIRGTGTEAFF; DNA: TGTGCCATCCGGGGGACTGGGACTGAAGCTTTCTTT